The 8 T cell receptor beta chains below all came from one sample that was sequenced in a study of control samples from healthy donors and cancer patients. TCRdb's table, derived via immunoSEQ multiplex PCR, lists solely in-frame clones and lacks some. The data hold roughly 49,000 clones, with 85% to 90% observed a single time. Sequencing input: PBMCs. Every receptor here comes from a man aged 50-59 years with head and neck cancer.

The CDR3 DNA reads as TGTGCCAGCAGCGCTAATACAGGGATCTCACCCCTCCACTTT. It codes for CASSANTGISPLHF. V gene TRBV9 combines with J gene TRBJ1-6; tentatively, D is TRBD1 (6 bases). Trimming removed 3 bases from V and 10 bases from J, with 14 bases in between. CDR1 and CDR2 from the germline V gene are SGDLS and YYNGEE. The CDR3 has 14 amino acids.

The rearrangement joins TRBV5-4 to TRBJ1-1; 8 positions match TRBD1. CDR1 is SGHNT and CDR2 is YYREEE in the germline V gene (reference sequence). The V gene end was trimmed by 2 bases and the J gene end by 8 bases; junction bases not matched to a gene: 2. CDR3 length: 12 amino acids. The CDR3 nucleotides read TGTGCCAGCAGCTTTCGGGACAGGGAAGCTTTCTTT. Residues: CASSFRDREAFF. Variable domain in full (rest from reference TRBV5-4 and TRBJ1-1): ETGVTQSPTHLIKTRGQQVTLRCSSQSGHNTVSWYQQALGQGPQFIFQYYREEENGRGNFPPRFSGLQFPNYSSELNVNALELDDSALYLCASSFRDREAFFGQGTRLTVV.

The chain employs TRBV28 and TRBJ2-1, with 13 bases matching TRBD2. CDR1 is MDHEN and CDR2 is SYDVKM in the germline V gene. This CDR3 has 22 residues. V gave up 7 bases and J gave up 0 bases; unmatched junction bases: 21. The CDR3 coding sequence is TGTGCCAGCACCTCCCTCGCCCGACTAGCGGGAGGTGACTTGGGCTCCTACAATGAGCAGTTCTTC. Translation: CASTSLARLAGGDLGSYNEQFF.

This chain joins TRBV19 and TRBJ2-1; TRBD2 agrees at 10 bases. CDR1 and CDR2 from the germline V gene are LNHDA and SQIVND (reference sequence). V shed 1 base and J 15 bases; nucleotides not matched to a gene: 6. This CDR3 has 13 residues. This CDR3 reads CASSIGLAGKPFF. The CDR3 DNA reads TGTGCCAGTAGTATAGGACTAGCGGGTAAGCCGTTCTTC.

V gene TRBV6-2 or TRBV6-3 combines with J gene TRBJ1-6, with 10 bases aligning to TRBD1. The germline gives CDR1 MNHEY, CDR2 SVGEGT. The ends lost 4 bases at V and 3 bases at J; junction bases unmatched: 3. CDR3 size: 16 residues. The chain's CDR3 is CASSWRTGGYNSPLHF. DNA for the CDR3: TGTGCCAGCAGTTGGCGGACAGGGGGCTATAATTCACCCCTCCACTTT.

J is TRBJ2-7 and V is TRBV27, with 10 bases aligning to TRBD2. CDR3 length equals 14 residues. CDR1 is MNHEY, CDR2 SMNVEV, per germline (reference sequence). Losses at the gene ends were 6 bases for V and 6 bases for J; bases not matched to a gene: 8. CDR3 coding DNA: TGTGCCAGCAGGGGCCTTAGCGGGAGGTTCGAGCAGTACTTC. Translating it yields CASRGLSGRFEQYF.

This clone was recorded a few times. The J gene is TRBJ2-3, the V gene TRBV28; no clear D. This CDR3 region has 13 residues. V was clipped by 7 bases and J by 1 base, with 9 bases between them. Germline CDR1 reads MDHEN; CDR2 reads SYDVKM. CDR3 region: CASKIPGTDTQYF. The DNA of the CDR3 is TGTGCCAGCAAAATCCCTGGCACAGATACGCAGTATTTT.

The chain links TRBV10-2 to TRBJ2-5; 13 bases line up with TRBD2. The length of the CDR3 is 15 residues. The trim removed 4 bases at V and 5 bases at J, leaving 4 bases unmatched. Germline CDR1 and CDR2: WSHSY and SAAADI. This chain's CDR3 is CASSGGLAGMETQYF. CDR3 bases: TGCGCCAGCAGTGGGGGACTAGCGGGAATGGAGACCCAGTACTTC.